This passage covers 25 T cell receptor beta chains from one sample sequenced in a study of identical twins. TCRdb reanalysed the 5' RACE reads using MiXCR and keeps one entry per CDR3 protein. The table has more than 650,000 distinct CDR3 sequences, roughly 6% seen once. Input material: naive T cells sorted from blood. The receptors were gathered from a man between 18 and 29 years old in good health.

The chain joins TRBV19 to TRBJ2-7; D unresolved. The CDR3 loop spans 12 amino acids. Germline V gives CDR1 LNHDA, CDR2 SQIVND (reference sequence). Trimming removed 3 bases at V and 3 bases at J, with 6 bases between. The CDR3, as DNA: TGTGCCAGTAGTATGGGTGTCTACGAGCAGTACTTC. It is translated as CASSMGVYEQYF.

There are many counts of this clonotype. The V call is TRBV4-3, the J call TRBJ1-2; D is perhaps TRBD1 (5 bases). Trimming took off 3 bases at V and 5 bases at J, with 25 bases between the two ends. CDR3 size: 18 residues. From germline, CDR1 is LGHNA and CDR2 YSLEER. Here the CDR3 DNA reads TGCGCCAGCAGCCAGGATCTAAACAGGATCGGTCATGAATATGGCTACACCTTC. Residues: CASSQDLNRIGHEYGYTF.

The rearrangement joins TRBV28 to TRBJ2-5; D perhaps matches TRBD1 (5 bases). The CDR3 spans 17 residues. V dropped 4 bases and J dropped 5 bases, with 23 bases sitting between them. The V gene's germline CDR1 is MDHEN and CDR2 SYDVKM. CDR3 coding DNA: TGTGCCAGCAGTTCATTAGGGCTTGGGGCGCGCATGGAGACCCAGTACTTC. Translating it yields CASSSLGLGARMETQYF.

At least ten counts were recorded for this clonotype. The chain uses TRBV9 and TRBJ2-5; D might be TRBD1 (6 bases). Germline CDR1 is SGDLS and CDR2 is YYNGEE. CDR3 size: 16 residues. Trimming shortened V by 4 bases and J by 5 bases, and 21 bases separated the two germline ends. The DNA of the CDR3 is TGTGCCAGCAGCATTCACAGGGACCCAACTGGGGAGACCCAGTACTTC. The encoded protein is CASSIHRDPTGETQYF.

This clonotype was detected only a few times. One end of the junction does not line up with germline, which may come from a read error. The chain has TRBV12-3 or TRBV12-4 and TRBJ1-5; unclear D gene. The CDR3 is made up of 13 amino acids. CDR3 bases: TGTGCCACCAGTTTATCTGAAACTCAGCCCCAGCATTTT. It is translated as CATSLSETQPQHF.

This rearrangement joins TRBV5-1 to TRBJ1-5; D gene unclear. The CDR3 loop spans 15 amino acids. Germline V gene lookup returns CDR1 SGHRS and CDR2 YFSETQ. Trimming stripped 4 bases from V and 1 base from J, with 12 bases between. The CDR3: CASSAGGGSNQPQHF. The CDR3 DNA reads TGCGCCAGCAGCGCGGGTGGAGGAAGCAATCAGCCCCAGCATTTT.

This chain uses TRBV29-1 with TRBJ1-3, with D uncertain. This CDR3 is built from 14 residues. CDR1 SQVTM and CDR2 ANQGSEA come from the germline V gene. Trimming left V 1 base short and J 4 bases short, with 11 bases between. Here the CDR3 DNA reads TGCAGCGTTGAAGGGAAACTAACGGGAAACACCATATATTTT. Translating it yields CSVEGKLTGNTIYF.

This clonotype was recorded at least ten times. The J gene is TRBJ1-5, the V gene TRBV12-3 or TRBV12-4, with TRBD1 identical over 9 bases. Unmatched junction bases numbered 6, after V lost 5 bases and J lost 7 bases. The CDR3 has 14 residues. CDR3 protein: CASSKTGGRQPQHF. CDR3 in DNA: TGTGCCAGCAGTAAAACAGGGGGCAGGCAGCCCCAGCATTTT.

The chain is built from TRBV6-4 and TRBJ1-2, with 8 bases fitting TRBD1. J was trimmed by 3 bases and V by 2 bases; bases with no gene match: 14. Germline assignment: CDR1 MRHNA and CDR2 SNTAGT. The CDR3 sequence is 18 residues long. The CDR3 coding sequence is TGTGCCAGCAGTGACGGTCTATTTCCGGGACAGGCCGACTATGGCTACACCTTC. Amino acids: CASSDGLFPGQADYGYTF.

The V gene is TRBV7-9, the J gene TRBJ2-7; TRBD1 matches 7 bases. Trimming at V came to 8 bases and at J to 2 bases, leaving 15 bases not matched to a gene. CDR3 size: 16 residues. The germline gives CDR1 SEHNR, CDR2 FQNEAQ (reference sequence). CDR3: CASSDHQGENAYEQYF. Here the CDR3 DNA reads TGTGCCAGCTCTGACCATCAGGGGGAGAACGCCTACGAGCAGTACTTC. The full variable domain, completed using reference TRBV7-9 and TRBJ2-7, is DTGVSQNPRHKITKRGQNVTFRCDPISEHNRLYWYRQTLGQGPEFLTYFQNEAQLEKSRLLSDRFSAERPKGSFSTLEIQRTEQGDSAMYLCASSDHQGENAYEQYFGPGTRLTVT.

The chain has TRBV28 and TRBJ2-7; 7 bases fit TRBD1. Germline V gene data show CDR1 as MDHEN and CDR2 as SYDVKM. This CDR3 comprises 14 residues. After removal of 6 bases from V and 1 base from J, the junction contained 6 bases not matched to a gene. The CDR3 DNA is TGTGCCAGCAGGGGACCGGGACAGTCCTACGAGCAGTACTTC. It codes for CASRGPGQSYEQYF.

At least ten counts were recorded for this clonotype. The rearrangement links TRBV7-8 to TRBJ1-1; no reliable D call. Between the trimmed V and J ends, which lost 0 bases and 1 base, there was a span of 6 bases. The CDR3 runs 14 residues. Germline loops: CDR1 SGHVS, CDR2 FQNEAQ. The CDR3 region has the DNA TGTGCCAGCAGCTTAGCTCTCCAGAACACTGAAGCTTTCTTT. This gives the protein CASSLALQNTEAFF.

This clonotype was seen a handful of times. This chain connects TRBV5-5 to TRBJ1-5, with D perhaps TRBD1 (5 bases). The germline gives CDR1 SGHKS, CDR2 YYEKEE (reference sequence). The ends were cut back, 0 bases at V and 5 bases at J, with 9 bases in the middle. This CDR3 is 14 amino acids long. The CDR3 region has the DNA TGTGCCAGCAGCTTGGCCCAGGGCTATCAGCCCCAGCATTTT. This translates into CASSLAQGYQPQHF.

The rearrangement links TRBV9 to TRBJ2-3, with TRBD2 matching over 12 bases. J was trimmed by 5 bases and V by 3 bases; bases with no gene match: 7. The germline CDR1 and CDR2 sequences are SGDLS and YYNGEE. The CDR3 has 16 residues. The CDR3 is CASSATSGRLEDTQYF. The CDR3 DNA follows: TGTGCCAGCAGCGCTACTAGCGGGAGGCTCGAAGATACGCAGTATTTT.

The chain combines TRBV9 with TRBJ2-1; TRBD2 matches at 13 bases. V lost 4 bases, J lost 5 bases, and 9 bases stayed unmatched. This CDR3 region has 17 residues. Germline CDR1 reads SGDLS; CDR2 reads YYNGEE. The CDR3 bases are TGTGCCAGCAGCACCCGGACTAGCGGGAGTATCAACAATGAGCAGTTCTTC. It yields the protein CASSTRTSGSINNEQFF. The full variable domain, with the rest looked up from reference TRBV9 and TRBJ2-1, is DSGVTQTPKHLITATGQRVTLRCSPRSGDLSVYWYQQSLDQGLQFLIQYYNGEERAKGNILERFSAQQFPDLHSELNLSSLELGDSALYFCASSTRTSGSINNEQFFGPGTRLTVL.

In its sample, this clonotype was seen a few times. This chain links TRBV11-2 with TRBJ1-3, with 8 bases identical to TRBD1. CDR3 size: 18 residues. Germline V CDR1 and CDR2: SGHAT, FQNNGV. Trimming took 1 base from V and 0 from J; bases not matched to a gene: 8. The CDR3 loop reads CASSLGGSGGISGNTIYF. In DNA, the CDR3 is TGTGCCAGCAGCTTAGGTGGATCAGGGGGCATCTCTGGAAACACCATATATTTT.

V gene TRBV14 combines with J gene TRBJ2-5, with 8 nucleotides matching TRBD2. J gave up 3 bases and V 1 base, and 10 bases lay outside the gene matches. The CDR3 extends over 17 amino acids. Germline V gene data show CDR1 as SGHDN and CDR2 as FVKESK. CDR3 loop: CASSQGWTGTSKETQYF. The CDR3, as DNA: TGTGCCAGCAGCCAAGGGTGGACCGGGACTAGTAAAGAGACCCAGTACTTC.

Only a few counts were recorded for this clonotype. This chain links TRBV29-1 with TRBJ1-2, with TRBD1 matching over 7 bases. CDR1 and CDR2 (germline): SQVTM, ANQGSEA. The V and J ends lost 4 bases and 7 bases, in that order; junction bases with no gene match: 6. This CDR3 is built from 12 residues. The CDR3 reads CSVGSGGGGYTF. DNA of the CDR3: TGCAGCGTTGGGTCAGGGGGAGGTGGCTACACCTTC.

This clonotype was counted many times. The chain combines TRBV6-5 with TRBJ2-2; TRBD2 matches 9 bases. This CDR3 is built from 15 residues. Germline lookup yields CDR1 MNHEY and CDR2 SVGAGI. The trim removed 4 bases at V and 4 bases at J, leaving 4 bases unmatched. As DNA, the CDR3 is TGTGCCAGCAGTTCGCGACTAGCGGCCACCGGGGAGCTGTTTTTT. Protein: CASSSRLAATGELFF.

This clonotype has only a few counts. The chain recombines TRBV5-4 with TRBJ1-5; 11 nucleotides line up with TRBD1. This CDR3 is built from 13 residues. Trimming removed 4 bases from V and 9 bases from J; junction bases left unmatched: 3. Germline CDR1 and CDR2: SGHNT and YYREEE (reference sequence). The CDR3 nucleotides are TGTGCCAGCAGCCCTGGGACAGGGGGGCCCCAGCATTTT. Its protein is CASSPGTGGPQHF.

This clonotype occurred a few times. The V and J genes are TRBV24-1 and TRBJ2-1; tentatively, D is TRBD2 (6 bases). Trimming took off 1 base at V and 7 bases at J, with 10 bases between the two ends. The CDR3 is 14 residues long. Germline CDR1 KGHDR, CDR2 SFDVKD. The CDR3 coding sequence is TGTGCCACCAGTGATTTTGGAGGGCGGAATGAGCAGTTCTTC. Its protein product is CATSDFGGRNEQFF.

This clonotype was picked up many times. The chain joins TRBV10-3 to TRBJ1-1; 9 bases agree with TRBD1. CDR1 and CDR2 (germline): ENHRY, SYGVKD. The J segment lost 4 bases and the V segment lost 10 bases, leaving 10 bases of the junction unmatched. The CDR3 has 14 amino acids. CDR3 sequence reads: CATLTGGISTEAFF. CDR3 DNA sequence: TGTGCCACCCTGACAGGGGGTATTTCCACTGAAGCTTTCTTT.

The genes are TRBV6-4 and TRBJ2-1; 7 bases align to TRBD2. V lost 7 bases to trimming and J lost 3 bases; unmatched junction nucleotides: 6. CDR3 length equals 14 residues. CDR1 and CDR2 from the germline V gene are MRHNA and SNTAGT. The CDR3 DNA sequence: TGTGCCAGCATTAGCGGGCCTCTCTACAATGAGCAGTTCTTC. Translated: CASISGPLYNEQFF.

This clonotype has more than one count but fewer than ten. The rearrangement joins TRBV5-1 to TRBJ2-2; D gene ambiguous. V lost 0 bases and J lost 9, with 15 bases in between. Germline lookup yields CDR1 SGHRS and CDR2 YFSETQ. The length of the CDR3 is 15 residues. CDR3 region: CASSLAEWVSRELFF. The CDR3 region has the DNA TGCGCCAGCAGCTTGGCGGAGTGGGTTTCCAGGGAGCTGTTTTTT.

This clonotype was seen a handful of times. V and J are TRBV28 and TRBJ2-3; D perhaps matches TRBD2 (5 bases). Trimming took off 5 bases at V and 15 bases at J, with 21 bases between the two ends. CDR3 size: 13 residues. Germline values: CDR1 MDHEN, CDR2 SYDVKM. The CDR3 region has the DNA TGTGCCAGCAGTCCGGGGTACGGGCCCGCTATCTATTTT. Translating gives CASSPGYGPAIYF. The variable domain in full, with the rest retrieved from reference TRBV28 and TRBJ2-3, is DVKVTQSSRYLVKRTGEKVFLECVQDMDHENMFWYRQDPGLGLRLIYFSYDVKMKEKGDIPEGYSVSREKKERFSLILESASTNQTSMYLCASSPGYGPAIYFGPGTRLTVL.